This T cell receptor beta chain was found in a study of T cells after yellow fever vaccination. Regarding the study as a whole: Post-booster repertoires again held most primary-vaccination clones (about 96% CD4, 88% CD8).

Trimming took 0 bases from V and 4 from J, leaving 10 bases between them. This CDR3 has 14 residues. CDR1 is SGHRS and CDR2 is YFSETQ in the germline V gene. MiXCR, applied by TCRdb to the 5' RACE reads, yields one record per CDR3 protein. The table records about 69,000 distinct CDR3 sequences, approximately 5% of them present only once. This clonotype was counted at least ten times. The antigen remains unidentified. This receptor was identified in a man between 18 and 35 years old who received the YFV17D yellow fever vaccine. V is TRBV5-1 and J is TRBJ1-1; D perhaps matches TRBD1 (5 bases). The sequencing here drew on CD4+ T cells sorted from PBMCs, taken less than 16 days after the first yellow fever vaccination. The CDR3, as DNA: TGCGCCAGCAGCTTGGATACTGGGGGCACTGAAGCTTTCTTT. Translated, it gives CASSLDTGGTEAFF.